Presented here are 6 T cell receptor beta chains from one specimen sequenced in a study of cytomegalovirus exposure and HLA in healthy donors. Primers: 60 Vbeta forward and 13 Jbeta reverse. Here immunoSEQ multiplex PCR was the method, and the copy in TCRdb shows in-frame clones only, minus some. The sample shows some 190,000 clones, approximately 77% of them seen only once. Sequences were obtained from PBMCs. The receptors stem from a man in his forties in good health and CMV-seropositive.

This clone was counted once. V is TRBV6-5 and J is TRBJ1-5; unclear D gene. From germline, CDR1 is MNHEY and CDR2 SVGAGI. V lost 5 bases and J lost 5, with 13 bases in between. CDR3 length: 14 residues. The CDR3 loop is CASSAKQSHQPQHF. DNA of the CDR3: TGTGCCAGCAGTGCCAAACAGAGTCATCAGCCCCAGCATTTT.

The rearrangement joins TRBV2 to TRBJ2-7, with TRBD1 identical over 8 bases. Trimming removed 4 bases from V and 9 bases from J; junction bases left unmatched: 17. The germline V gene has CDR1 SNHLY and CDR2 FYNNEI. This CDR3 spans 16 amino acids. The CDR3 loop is CASSVRRTGTDGSQYF. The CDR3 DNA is TGTGCCAGCAGTGTCCGCCGGACAGGGACGGATGGTTCGCAGTACTTC.

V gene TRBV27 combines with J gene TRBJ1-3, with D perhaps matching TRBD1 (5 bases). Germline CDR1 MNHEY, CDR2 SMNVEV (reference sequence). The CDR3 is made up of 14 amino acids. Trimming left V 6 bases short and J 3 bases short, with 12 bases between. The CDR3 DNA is TGTGCCAGCAGAAGAGACAGTGTTGGAAACACCATATATTTT. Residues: CASRRDSVGNTIYF.

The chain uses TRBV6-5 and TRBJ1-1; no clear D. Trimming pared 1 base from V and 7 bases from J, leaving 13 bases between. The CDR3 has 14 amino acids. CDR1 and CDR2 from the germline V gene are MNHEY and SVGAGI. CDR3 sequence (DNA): TGTGCCAGCAGTTACTATGGGCCGGTCGATGAAGCTTTCTTT. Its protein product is CASSYYGPVDEAFF.

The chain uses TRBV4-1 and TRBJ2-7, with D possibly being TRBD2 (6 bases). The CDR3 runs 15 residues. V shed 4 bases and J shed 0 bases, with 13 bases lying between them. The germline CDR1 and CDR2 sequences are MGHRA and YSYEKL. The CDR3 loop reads CASSRPLADSYEQYF. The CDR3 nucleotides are TGCGCCAGCAGCCGACCACTAGCCGACTCCTACGAGCAGTACTTC.

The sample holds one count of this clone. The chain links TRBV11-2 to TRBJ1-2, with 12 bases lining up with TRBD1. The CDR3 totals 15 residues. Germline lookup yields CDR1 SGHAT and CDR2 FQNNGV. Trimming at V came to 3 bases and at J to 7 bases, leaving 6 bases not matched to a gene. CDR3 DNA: TGTGCCAGCAGCTTCCCGGGACAGGGGGCCTCTGGCTACACCTTC. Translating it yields CASSFPGQGASGYTF.